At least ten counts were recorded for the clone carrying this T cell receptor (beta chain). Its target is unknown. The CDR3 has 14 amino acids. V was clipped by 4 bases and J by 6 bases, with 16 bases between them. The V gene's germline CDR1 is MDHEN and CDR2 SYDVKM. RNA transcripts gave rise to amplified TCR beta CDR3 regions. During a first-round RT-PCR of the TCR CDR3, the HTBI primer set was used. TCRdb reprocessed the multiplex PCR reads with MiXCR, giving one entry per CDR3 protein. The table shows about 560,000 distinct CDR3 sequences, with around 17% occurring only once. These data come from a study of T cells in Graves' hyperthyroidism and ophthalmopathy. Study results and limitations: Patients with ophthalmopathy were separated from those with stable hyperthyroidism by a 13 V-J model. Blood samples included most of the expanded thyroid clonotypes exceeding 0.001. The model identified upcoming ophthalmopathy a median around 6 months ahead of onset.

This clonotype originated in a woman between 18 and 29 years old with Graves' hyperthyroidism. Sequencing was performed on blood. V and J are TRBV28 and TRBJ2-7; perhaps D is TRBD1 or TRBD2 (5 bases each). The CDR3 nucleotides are TGTGCCAGCAGTTCCTACCTGTGGGGGTTCGAGCAGTACTTC. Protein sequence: CASSSYLWGFEQYF.